This TCR beta chain came from a study of regulatory T cells in long-lasting Graves disease. Regarding the study as a whole: Whereas new patients shared 970 or so public clonotypes, persistent patients shared more, at approximately 2,700.

Stated time point: newly diagnosed GD, antithyroid drugs for less than 3 months. Extracted RNA from PBMCs served as the source of the TCR library. This clonotype appeared many times. As yet, its antigen is unknown. Both iRepertoire HTBI primers and Arm-PCR of CDR3 regions were used to build the TCR beta libraries. TCRdb independently ran MiXCR on the multiplex PCR reads; one entry per CDR3 protein. The sample has 500,000 to 700,000 distinct CDR3 sequences, approximately 15% seen once. The CDR3 is made up of 14 amino acids. Germline V lookup: CDR1 MDHEN, CDR2 SYDVKM. The V end was cut by 5 bases, the J end by 3 bases, with 11 bases between. This sample was shared with a second study, whose subject was T cells in Graves' hyperthyroidism and ophthalmopathy.

The TCR sequence derives from a woman in her twenties or thirties with Graves disease. The sample in question was peripheral blood mononuclear cells (PBMCs), obtained at new diagnosis, from a patient treated with antithyroid drugs. The V and J genes are TRBV28 and TRBJ1-5; D is perhaps TRBD1 (6 bases). CDR3 nucleotides: TGTGCCAGCAGTCGACAGGTCCTCAATCAGCCCCAGCATTTT. The encoded protein is CASSRQVLNQPQHF.